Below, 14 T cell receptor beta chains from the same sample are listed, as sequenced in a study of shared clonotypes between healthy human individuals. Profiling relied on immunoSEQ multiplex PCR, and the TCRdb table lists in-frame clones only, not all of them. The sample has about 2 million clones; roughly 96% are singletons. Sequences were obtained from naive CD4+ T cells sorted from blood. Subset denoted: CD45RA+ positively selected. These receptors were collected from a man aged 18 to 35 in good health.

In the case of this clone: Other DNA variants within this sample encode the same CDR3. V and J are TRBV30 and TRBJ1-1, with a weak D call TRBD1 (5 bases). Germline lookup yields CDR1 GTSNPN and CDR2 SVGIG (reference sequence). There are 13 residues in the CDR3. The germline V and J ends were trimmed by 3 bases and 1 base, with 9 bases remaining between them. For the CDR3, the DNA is TGTGCCTGGAGCCGAGACAGGAACACTGAAGCTTTCTTT. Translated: CAWSRDRNTEAFF.

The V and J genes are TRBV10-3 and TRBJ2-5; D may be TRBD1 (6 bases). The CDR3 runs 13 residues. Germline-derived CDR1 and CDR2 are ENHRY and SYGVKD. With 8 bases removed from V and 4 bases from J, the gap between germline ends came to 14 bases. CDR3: CAIRHRDAETQYF. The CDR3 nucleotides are TGTGCCATCCGGCACAGGGACGCAGAGACCCAGTACTTC.

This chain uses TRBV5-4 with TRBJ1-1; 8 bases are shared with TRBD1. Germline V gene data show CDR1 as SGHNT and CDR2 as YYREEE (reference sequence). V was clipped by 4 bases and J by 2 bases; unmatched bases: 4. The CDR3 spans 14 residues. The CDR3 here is CASSLDRANTEAFF. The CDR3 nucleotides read TGTGCCAGCAGCCTGGACAGGGCTAACACTGAAGCTTTCTTT.

The CDR3 loop is CASTPTRAAELFF. CDR3 DNA: TGTGCCAGCACCCCTACAAGGGCAGCGGAACTGTTTTTT. The chain uses TRBV2 and TRBJ1-4, with D unclear. V was cut by 7 bases and J by 12 bases, with 18 bases left in between. The CDR3 runs 13 residues. Germline CDR1 is SNHLY and CDR2 is FYNNEI.

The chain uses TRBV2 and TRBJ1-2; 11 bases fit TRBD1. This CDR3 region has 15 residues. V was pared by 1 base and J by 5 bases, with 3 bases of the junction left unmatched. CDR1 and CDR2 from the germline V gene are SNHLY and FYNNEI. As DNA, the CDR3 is TGTGCCAGCAGTGAAGAGGGACAGGGGGAGTATGGCTACACCTTC. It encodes CASSEEGQGEYGYTF. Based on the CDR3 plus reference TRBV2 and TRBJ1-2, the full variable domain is EPEVTQTPSHQVTQMGQEVILRCVPISNHLYFYWYRQILGQKVEFLVSFYNNEISEKSEIFDDQFSVERPDGSNFTLKIRSTKLEDSAMYFCASSEEGQGEYGYTFGSGTRLTVV.

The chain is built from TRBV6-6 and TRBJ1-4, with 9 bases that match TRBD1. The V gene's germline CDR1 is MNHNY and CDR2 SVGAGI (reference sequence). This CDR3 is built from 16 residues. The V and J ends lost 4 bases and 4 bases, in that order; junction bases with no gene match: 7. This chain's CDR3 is CASSFLGGQGNEKLFF. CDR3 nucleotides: TGTGCCAGCAGTTTCCTTGGGGGACAGGGTAATGAAAAACTGTTTTTT.

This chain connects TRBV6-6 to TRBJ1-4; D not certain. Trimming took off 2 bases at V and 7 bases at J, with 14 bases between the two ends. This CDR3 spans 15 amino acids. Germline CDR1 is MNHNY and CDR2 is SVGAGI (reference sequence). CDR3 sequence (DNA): TGTGCCAGCAGTTACAGACCCCTAACGGGTGAAAAACTGTTTTTT. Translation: CASSYRPLTGEKLFF.

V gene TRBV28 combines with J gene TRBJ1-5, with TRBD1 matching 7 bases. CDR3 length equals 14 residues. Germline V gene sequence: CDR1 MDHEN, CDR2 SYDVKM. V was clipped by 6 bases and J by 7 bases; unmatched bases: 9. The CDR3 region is CASSAFTTGQPQHF. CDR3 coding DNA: TGTGCCAGCAGCGCTTTTACGACAGGGCAGCCCCAGCATTTT.

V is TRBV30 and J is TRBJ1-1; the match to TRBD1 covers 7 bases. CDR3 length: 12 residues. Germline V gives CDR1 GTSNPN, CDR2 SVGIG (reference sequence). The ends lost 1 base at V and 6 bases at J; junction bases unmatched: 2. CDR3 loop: CAWSGTGAEAFF. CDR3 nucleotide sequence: TGTGCCTGGAGTGGGACAGGCGCTGAAGCTTTCTTT.

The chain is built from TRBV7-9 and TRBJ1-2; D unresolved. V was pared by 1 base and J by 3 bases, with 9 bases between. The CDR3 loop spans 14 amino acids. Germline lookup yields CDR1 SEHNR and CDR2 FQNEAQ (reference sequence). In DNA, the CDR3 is TGTGCCAGCAGCTTAGGACTTATGGACTATGGCTACACCTTC. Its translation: CASSLGLMDYGYTF.

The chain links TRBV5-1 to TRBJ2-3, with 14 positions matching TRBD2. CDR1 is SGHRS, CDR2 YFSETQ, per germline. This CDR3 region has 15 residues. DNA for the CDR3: TGCGTTTCCGGTGGCGGGACTAGCGGGGGAGATACGCAGTATTTT. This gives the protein CVSGGGTSGGDTQYF.

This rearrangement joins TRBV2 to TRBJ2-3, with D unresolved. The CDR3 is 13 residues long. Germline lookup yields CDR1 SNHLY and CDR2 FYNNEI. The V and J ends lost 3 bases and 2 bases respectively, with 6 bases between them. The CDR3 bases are TGTGCCAGCAGTGAGGACCACACAGATACGCAGTATTTT. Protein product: CASSEDHTDTQYF.

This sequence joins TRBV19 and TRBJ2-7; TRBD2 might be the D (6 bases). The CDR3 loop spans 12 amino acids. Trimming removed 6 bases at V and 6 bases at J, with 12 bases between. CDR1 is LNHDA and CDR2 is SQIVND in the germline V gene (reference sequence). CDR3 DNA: TGTGCCAGTAGCACCCGAGCGGGCGAGCAGTACTTC. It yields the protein CASSTRAGEQYF.

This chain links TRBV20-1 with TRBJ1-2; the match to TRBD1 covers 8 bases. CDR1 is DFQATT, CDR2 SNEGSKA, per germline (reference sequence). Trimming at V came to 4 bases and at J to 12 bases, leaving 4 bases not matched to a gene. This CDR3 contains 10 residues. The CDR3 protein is CSATTGGNTF. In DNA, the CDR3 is TGCAGTGCTACTACAGGGGGGAACACCTTC.